What follows are 5 T cell receptor beta chains derived from one specimen sequenced in a study of T cells in Graves' hyperthyroidism and ophthalmopathy. RNA transcripts served as the template for amplifying TCR beta CDR3 regions. The HTBI primer set drove a first-round RT-PCR of the TCR CDR3. TCRdb processed the multiplex PCR reads anew with MiXCR; each CDR3 protein has one entry. The data show 210,000 or so distinct CDR3 sequences, with 15% to 20% seen just once and around 50% held by the top ten. Source material: blood. These receptors all stem from a man aged 50 to 60 with Graves' hyperthyroidism.

This clonotype was seen many times. The genes are TRBV11-2 and TRBJ2-3, with D uncertain. Per the germline V gene, CDR1 is SGHAT and CDR2 is FQNNGV. Trimming shortened V by 5 bases and J by 2 bases, and 8 bases separated the two germline ends. The CDR3 has 13 residues. CDR3 loop: CASSTHYTDTQYF. CDR3 bases: TGTGCCAGCAGCACCCATTACACAGATACGCAGTATTTT.

The V gene is TRBV9, the J gene TRBJ2-5, with 13 bases fitting TRBD2. V lost 0 bases to trimming and J lost 6 bases; unmatched junction nucleotides: 5. Germline CDR1 is SGDLS and CDR2 is YYNGEE. CDR3 size: 16 residues. CDR3 DNA sequence: TGTGCCAGCAGCGTAGAGGGACTAGCGGGACAAAAGACCCAGTACTTC. Encoded protein: CASSVEGLAGQKTQYF.

This chain joins TRBV5-1 and TRBJ2-2; weak D call: TRBD1 (6 bases). Germline assignment: CDR1 SGHRS and CDR2 YFSETQ. V was pared by 6 bases and J by 0 bases, with 9 bases between. This CDR3 is built from 14 residues. As DNA, the CDR3 is TGCGCCAGCAACGACAGGACGAACACCGGGGAGCTGTTTTTT. Amino acids: CASNDRTNTGELFF.

The V gene is TRBV30, the J gene TRBJ2-1, with a possible D match to TRBD1 (6 bases). The length of the CDR3 is 15 residues. V lost 3 bases to trimming and J lost 10 bases, with 22 bases between them. Germline CDR1 is GTSNPN and CDR2 is SVGIG (reference sequence). CDR3 DNA sequence: TGTGCCTGGAGGGAGACAGGACTCAACCGGGGAGAGCAGTTCTTC. This sequence encodes CAWRETGLNRGEQFF. Full variable domain (rest looked up from reference TRBV30 and TRBJ2-1): SQTIHQWPATLVQPVGSPLSLECTVEGTSNPNLYWYRQAAGRGLQLLFYSVGIGQISSEVPQNLSASRPQDRQFILSSKKLLLSDSGFYLCAWRETGLNRGEQFFGPGTRLTVL.

This clonotype was picked up a small number of times. This chain uses TRBV5-8 with TRBJ2-7; D perhaps matches TRBD1 (6 bases). Germline V gene lookup returns CDR1 SGHTS and CDR2 YDEGEE. The CDR3 is 16 residues long. V gave up 3 bases and J gave up 2 bases, with 18 bases separating them. The DNA of the CDR3 is TGTGCCAGCAGCTGGGCCGGGATAGGGGGACCCTACGAGCAGTACTTC. Encoded protein: CASSWAGIGGPYEQYF.